These T cell receptor beta chains were read from a single sample in a study of shared clonotypes between healthy human individuals. Repertoires were generated with immunoSEQ multiplex PCR, while TCRdb's copy carries only in-frame clones and drops some. The sample comprises some 470,000 clones, about 82% of which are singletons, and 10% to 15% rests with the top ten. Sample: PBMCs. The receptor set was obtained from a woman between 40 and 55 years old in good health. Some clones in this sample may be carry-over from other donors' samples. The CDR3 runs from the conserved cysteine through the conserved F or W. The order of the fields is D gene, clone size, V gene, J gene, CDR3 protein, CDR3 DNA. A D gene is named only where the DNA matches it firmly. Rows give clone size only sometimes, using once, few, many, or a class for an expanded clone.

NA	NA	TRBV21-1	TRBJ2-3	CASKGLAESPDTQYF	TGTGCCAGCAAAGGACTAGCAGAATCACCAGATACGCAGTATTTT
TRBD1	NA	TRBV18	TRBJ1-2	CASSRIDRGQGYTF	TGTGCCAGCTCAAGAATCGACAGGGGGCAGGGCTACACCTTC
NA	NA	TRBV28	TRBJ2-7	CASRAGQDSYEQYF	TGTGCCAGCCGAGCGGGACAGGACTCCTACGAGCAGTACTTC
NA	NA	TRBV18	TRBJ1-2	CASSPPRARDRYGYTF	TGTGCCAGCTCACCACCGAGGGCCAGGGATCGCTATGGCTACACCTTC
NA	NA	TRBV9	TRBJ2-3	CASSVGPSRDTQYF	TGTGCCAGCAGCGTTGGCCCATCTAGGGATACGCAGTATTTT
NA	NA	TRBV9	TRBJ2-7	CASSVGNVGSGEQYF	TGTGCCAGCAGCGTAGGAAACGTGGGGTCGGGCGAGCAGTACTTC
NA	once	TRBV6-6	TRBJ1-2	CASKKSGYTF	TGTGCCAGCAAGAAGAGTGGCTACACCTTC
NA	few	TRBV29-1	TRBJ2-2	CSARAGDGELFF	TGCAGCGCCCGAGCAGGGGACGGGGAGCTGTTTTTT
NA	few	TRBV19	TRBJ2-1	CASSTLQGFSYNEQFF	TGTGCCAGTAGTACCTTACAGGGCTTCTCCTACAATGAGCAGTTCTTC
NA	few	TRBV18	TRBJ1-1	CASSPPFQGGGTEAFF	TGTGCCAGCTCACCACCCTTTCAGGGAGGAGGCACTGAAGCTTTCTTT
NA	few	TRBV28	TRBJ2-2	CASMSGGGELFF	TGTGCCAGCATGTCCGGGGGAGGGGAGCTGTTTTTT
TRBD2	NA	TRBV7-3	TRBJ2-1	CASSPHSGSEQFF	TGTGCCAGCAGCCCCCATAGCGGGTCTGAGCAGTTCTTC
TRBD2	NA	TRBV14	TRBJ2-1	CASSQLAGSYNEQFF	TGTGCCAGCAGCCAACTAGCGGGATCCTACAATGAGCAGTTCTTC
TRBD1	NA	TRBV5-1	TRBJ1-5	CASSLGQDNQPQHF	TGCGCCAGCAGCCTGGGACAGGACAATCAGCCCCAGCATTTT
NA	NA	TRBV6-1	TRBJ1-5	CASSEEGSYQPQHF	TGTGCCAGCAGTGAAGAGGGCAGTTATCAGCCCCAGCATTTT
TRBD2	few	TRBV7-8	TRBJ2-2	CASSPGLAGGIDTGELFF	TGTGCCAGCAGCCCCGGGCTAGCGGGAGGGATCGACACCGGGGAGCTGTTTTTT
NA	NA	TRBV7-2	TRBJ2-2	CASRFANTGELFF	TGTGCCAGCAGGTTCGCGAACACCGGGGAGCTGTTTTTT
NA	NA	TRBV6-6	TRBJ1-2	CASSYHDGGGYTF	TGTGCCAGCAGTTACCACGACGGTGGGGGCTACACCTTC
TRBD2	NA	TRBV6-1	TRBJ2-7	CASSERGLVREQYF	TGTGCCAGCAGTGAAAGGGGACTAGTTCGTGAGCAGTACTTC
NA	once	TRBV27	TRBJ1-5	CAWGQPQHF	TGTGCCTGGGGGCAGCCCCAGCATTTT
TRBD1	NA	TRBV2	TRBJ1-1	CASMGQGFTEASF	TGTGCCAGCATGGGACAGGGGTTCACTGAAGCTTCCTTT
NA	NA	TRBV7-2	TRBJ1-1	CASSFGRWNTEAFF	TGTGCCAGCAGCTTTGGGAGGTGGAACACTGAAGCTTTCTTT
TRBD1	NA	TRBV10-2	TRBJ1-2	CASTSGTGIGYTF	TGCGCCAGCACCTCCGGGACAGGGATCGGCTACACCTTC
TRBD1	NA	TRBV5-8	TRBJ1-4	CASSWDRGTSTNEKLFF	TGTGCCAGCAGCTGGGACAGGGGAACTTCAACTAATGAAAAACTGTTTTTT
NA	NA	TRBV5-6	TRBJ2-5	CASSTRTGSETQYF	TGTGCCAGCAGCACGAGGACGGGGTCCGAGACCCAGTACTTC